This passage covers 8 T cell receptor beta chains from one sample sequenced in a study of cytotoxic CD8 clonotypes in ibrutinib-treated CLL. TCRdb keeps only in-frame clones here, not all; method: immunoSEQ multiplex PCR. The sample includes some 61,000 clones, approximately 70% of them seen just once. The sequencing here drew on PBMCs, taken after 12 months of ibrutinib treatment. All receptors come from a human donor with chronic lymphocytic leukemia.

V usage is TRBV19 and J usage is TRBJ1-2; D unresolved. Trimming removed 0 bases from V and 6 bases from J, with 11 bases in between. There are 14 residues in the CDR3. Germline CDR1 is LNHDA and CDR2 is SQIVND (reference sequence). The CDR3 DNA is TGTGCCAGTAGTATAGATTATACGGGAGATGGCTACACCTTC. As protein: CASSIDYTGDGYTF.

The rearrangement joins TRBV19 to TRBJ2-3; maybe TRBD2 (5 bases). Germline CDR1 and CDR2: LNHDA and SQIVND (reference sequence). The germline V and J ends were trimmed by 4 bases and 4 bases, with 9 bases remaining between them. This CDR3 has 13 amino acids. The DNA for the CDR3 is TGTGCCAGTAGTAGTGATAGCGCAGATACGCAGTATTTT. Its protein product is CASSSDSADTQYF.

The chain employs TRBV30 and TRBJ1-2; possible D gene TRBD1, 6 bases. V was shortened by 2 bases and J by 2 bases, with 24 bases between the two germline ends. There are 18 residues in the CDR3. CDR1 and CDR2 (germline): GTSNPN, SVGIG (reference sequence). This chain's CDR3 is CAWSTLGGGKDKNYGYTF. In DNA, the CDR3 is TGTGCCTGGAGTACCCTCGGAGGGGGAAAAGATAAGAACTATGGCTACACCTTC. Full variable domain (missing parts from reference TRBV30 and TRBJ1-2): SQTIHQWPATLVQPVGSPLSLECTVEGTSNPNLYWYRQAAGRGLQLLFYSVGIGQISSEVPQNLSASRPQDRQFILSSKKLLLSDSGFYLCAWSTLGGGKDKNYGYTFGSGTRLTVV.

This clone was seen once. In DNA, the CDR3 is TGTGCCAGCAGCTCTTCGACTAGCTCTCTGCAGTTCTTC. Its protein product is CASSSSTSSLQFF. This chain joins TRBV7-2 and TRBJ2-1; 7 bases agree with TRBD2. Germline-derived CDR1 and CDR2 are SGHTA and FQGNSA. V dropped 4 bases and J dropped 12; count of bases not matched to a gene: 9. This CDR3 region has 13 residues.

The table lists this clone with a few counts. The chain carries TRBV5-1 and TRBJ2-7; no clear D gene. This CDR3 has 13 amino acids. Germline V gives CDR1 SGHRS, CDR2 YFSETQ. V was pared by 4 bases and J by 0 bases, with 8 bases between. For the CDR3, the DNA is TGCGCCAGCAGCCCAGATAGCTCCTACGAGCAGTACTTC. Translating it yields CASSPDSSYEQYF.

The chain has TRBV9 and TRBJ2-3; D is unclear. CDR3 length: 15 residues. V was shortened by 1 base and J by 2 bases, with 11 bases between the two germline ends. CDR1 SGDLS and CDR2 YYNGEE come from the germline V gene. The DNA of the CDR3 is TGTGCCAGCAGCGTAACCCCTGCCCCCACAGATACGCAGTATTTT. It encodes CASSVTPAPTDTQYF.

The chain couples TRBV4-1 to TRBJ2-2; D possibly corresponds to TRBD2 (5 bases). Trimming took off 1 base at V and 2 bases at J, with 17 bases between the two ends. Germline V gives CDR1 MGHRA, CDR2 YSYEKL. CDR3 length: 18 amino acids. The CDR3 is CASSQVLGSRGNTGELFF. The DNA of the CDR3 is TGCGCCAGCAGCCAAGTTTTGGGCAGTCGGGGTAACACCGGGGAGCTGTTTTTT.

The chain has TRBV4-1 and TRBJ1-1, with 7 bases aligning to TRBD1. Germline-derived CDR1 and CDR2 are MGHRA and YSYEKL. This CDR3 contains 18 residues. Trimming at V came to 4 bases and at J to 4 bases, leaving 18 bases not matched to a gene. The CDR3 DNA sequence: TGCGCCAGCAGCCTAGCCTGGGGAGCAGGGGGACGAAGCACTGAAGCTTTCTTT. This gives the protein CASSLAWGAGGRSTEAFF.